This entry lists 4 T cell receptor beta chains sequenced from one sample in a study of shared clonotypes between healthy human individuals. Clones were read by immunoSEQ multiplex PCR, and TCRdb kept only the in-frame ones, dropping some. The data hold over a million clones, with about 96% observed a single time. Sequenced input: naive CD4+ T cells sorted from blood. Sample subset: CD45RA+ positively selected. The receptor source for this set is a man aged 25 to 45 in good health.

The rearrangement joins TRBV5-8 to TRBJ1-5; D is possibly TRBD1 (5 bases). The CDR3 has 13 amino acids. Per germline, CDR1 SGHTS and CDR2 YDEGEE. Trimming shortened V by 4 bases and J by 11 bases, and 16 bases separated the two germline ends. The CDR3 reads CASSGTGFGSQHF. The CDR3, as DNA: TGTGCCAGCAGCGGAACAGGTTTCGGGTCCCAGCATTTT.

The chain links TRBV11-2 to TRBJ2-2; 8 nucleotides match TRBD2. Germline trimming cut 5 bases from V and 4 bases from J; bases unmatched to any gene: 9. Germline V CDR1 and CDR2: SGHAT, FQNNGV. CDR3 length equals 16 residues. The CDR3 DNA is TGTGCCAGCAGCCTCGGGAGGGGTTTCGGCACCGGGGAGCTGTTTTTT. The encoded protein is CASSLGRGFGTGELFF.

The genes are TRBV7-9 and TRBJ1-2; 8 bases line up with TRBD1. The CDR3 is 12 amino acids. The ends lost 5 bases at V and 8 bases at J; junction bases unmatched: 4. CDR1 and CDR2 from the germline V gene are SEHNR and FQNEAQ (reference sequence). As DNA, the CDR3 is TGTGCCAGCAGCAAGGACAGGGCGGGCTACACCTTC. Translating it yields CASSKDRAGYTF.

V gene TRBV11-3 combines with J gene TRBJ2-7; no clear D gene. The CDR3 is 13 amino acids. Deletions cut 6 bases from V and 6 bases from J, with 15 bases between. The germline gives CDR1 SGHNT, CDR2 YENEEA. The CDR3 nucleotides read TGTGCCAGCAGTTCCGGCCCCCATTTCGAGCAGTACTTC. This sequence encodes CASSSGPHFEQYF.